This TCR beta chain was retrieved from a study of blood T cell repertoires in COVID-19. As for the study in general: The United States, Italy and Spain provided the acute and convalescent COVID-19 samples.

In the study's own analysis: How many nucleated cells were present was estimated from reference gene primer amplification. The repertoire was sequenced with immunoSEQ multiplex PCR; TCRdb's copy has only in-frame clones and lacks some. The V and J calls and clone size are taken from that table; D and trimming were inferred from the DNA. This sample has some 60,000 clones, with around 83% found just once. Trimming shortened V by 5 bases and J by 1 base, and 8 bases separated the two germline ends. The CDR3 consists of 13 residues. Germline loops: CDR1 MNHEY, CDR2 SVGAGI. This receptor was taken from a human donor in a cohort sampled during active COVID-19. The sample consisted of peripheral blood. The chain joins TRBV6-5 to TRBJ1-1; no reliable D call. This CDR3 is CASSHRGNTEAFF. The CDR3 DNA follows: TGTGCCAGCAGTCACCGGGGGAACACTGAAGCTTTCTTT.